This note documents a single TCR beta chain sequence. The protocol was immunoSEQ multiplex PCR, while the TCRdb copy is restricted to in-frame clones and leaves out a portion. This sample has 48,000 or so clones; 80% to 85% occur once, and the top ten carry under 9.5%. Trimming cost V 4 bases and J 5 bases, with 11 bases left between them. In germline, CDR1 is SNHLY, CDR2 FYNNEI. CDR3 length: 13 amino acids. The data derive from a study of OX40 agonist ivuxolimab in advanced cancers. The overall study: Each patient was given ivuxolimab into a vein every 2 weeks, at 0.01 to 10 mg/kg.

Any history of autoimmune disease or systemic immunosuppression disqualified patients. The sample was CD4+ or CD8+ T cells sorted from blood, taken in a trial of the OX40 agonist ivuxolimab. The sequence was collected from an adult with an advanced solid tumor such as melanoma, head and neck, liver or kidney cancer. The rearrangement links TRBV2 to TRBJ1-1; D gene unclear. The CDR3 bases are TGTGCCAGCAGTGTGGAGAAGGGAACTGAAGCTTTCTTT. This codes for CASSVEKGTEAFF. Looking up the rest from reference TRBV2 and TRBJ1-1 gives the full variable domain: EPEVTQTPSHQVTQMGQEVILRCVPISNHLYFYWYRQILGQKVEFLVSFYNNEISEKSEIFDDQFSVERPDGSNFTLKIRSTKLEDSAMYFCASSVEKGTEAFFGQGTRLTVV.